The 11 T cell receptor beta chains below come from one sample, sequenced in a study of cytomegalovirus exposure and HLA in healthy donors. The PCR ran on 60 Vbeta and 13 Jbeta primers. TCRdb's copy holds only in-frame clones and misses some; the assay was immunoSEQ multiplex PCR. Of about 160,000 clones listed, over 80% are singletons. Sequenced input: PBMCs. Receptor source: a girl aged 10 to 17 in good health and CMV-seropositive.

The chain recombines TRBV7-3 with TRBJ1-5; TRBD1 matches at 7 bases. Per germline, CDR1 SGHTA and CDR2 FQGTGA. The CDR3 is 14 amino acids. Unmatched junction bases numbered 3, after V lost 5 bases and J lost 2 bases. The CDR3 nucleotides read TGTGCCAGCAGCCTAGGGACAGGCAATCAGCCCCAGCATTTT. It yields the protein CASSLGTGNQPQHF. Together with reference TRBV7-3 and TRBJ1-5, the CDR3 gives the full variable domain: GAGVSQTPSNKVTEKGKYVELRCDPISGHTALYWYRQSLGQGPEFLIYFQGTGAADDSGLPNDRFFAVRPEGSVSTLKIQRTERGDSAVYLCASSLGTGNQPQHFGDGTRLSIL.

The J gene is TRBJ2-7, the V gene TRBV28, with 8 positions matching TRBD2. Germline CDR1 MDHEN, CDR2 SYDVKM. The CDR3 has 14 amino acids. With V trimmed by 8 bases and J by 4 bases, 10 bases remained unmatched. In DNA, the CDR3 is TGTGCCAGCGTTCTAGGTGGACTAGCTTACGAGCAGTACTTC. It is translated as CASVLGGLAYEQYF.

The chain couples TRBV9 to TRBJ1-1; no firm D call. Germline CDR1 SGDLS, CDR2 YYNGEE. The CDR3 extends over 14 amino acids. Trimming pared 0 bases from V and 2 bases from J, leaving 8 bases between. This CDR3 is CASSVERLNTEAFF. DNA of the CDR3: TGTGCCAGCAGCGTAGAGAGGCTTAACACTGAAGCTTTCTTT.

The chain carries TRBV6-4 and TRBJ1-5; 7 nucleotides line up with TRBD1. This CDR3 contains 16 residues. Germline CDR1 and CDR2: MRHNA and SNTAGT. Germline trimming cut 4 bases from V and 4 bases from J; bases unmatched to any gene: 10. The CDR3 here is CASSGQGTLNNQPQHF. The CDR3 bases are TGTGCCAGCAGTGGACAGGGAACGCTGAATAATCAGCCCCAGCATTTT.

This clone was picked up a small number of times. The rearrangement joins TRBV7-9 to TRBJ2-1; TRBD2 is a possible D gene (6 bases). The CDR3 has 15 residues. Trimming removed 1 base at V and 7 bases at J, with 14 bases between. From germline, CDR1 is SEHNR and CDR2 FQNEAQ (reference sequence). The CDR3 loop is CASSLVRDWENEQFF. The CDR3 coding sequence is TGTGCCAGCAGCTTAGTTAGGGACTGGGAGAATGAGCAGTTCTTC.

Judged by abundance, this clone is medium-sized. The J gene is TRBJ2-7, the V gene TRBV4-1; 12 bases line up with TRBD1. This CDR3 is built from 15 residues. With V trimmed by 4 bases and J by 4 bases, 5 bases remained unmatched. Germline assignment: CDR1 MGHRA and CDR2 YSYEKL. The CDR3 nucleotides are TGCGCCAGCAGCCCGGGACAGGGGGCAGATTACGAGCAGTACTTC. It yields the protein CASSPGQGADYEQYF.

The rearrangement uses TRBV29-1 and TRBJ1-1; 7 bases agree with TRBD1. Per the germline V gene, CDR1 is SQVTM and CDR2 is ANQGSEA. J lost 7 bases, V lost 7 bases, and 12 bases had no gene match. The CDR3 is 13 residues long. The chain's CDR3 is CSAQTGPLSEAFF. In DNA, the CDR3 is TGCAGCGCCCAGACAGGGCCGTTGAGTGAAGCTTTCTTT.

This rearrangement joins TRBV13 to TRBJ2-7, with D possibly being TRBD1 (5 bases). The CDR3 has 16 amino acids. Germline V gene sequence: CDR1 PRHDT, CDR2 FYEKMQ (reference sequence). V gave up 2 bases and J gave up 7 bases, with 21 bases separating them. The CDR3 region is CASSLSKGAPSWEQYF. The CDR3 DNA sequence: TGTGCCAGCAGCTTAAGCAAAGGGGCACCGTCCTGGGAGCAGTACTTC. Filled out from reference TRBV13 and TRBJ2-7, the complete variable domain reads AAGVIQSPRHLIKEKRETATLKCYPIPRHDTVYWYQQGPGQDPQFLISFYEKMQSDKGSIPDRFSAQQFSDYHSELNMSSLELGDSALYFCASSLSKGAPSWEQYFGPGTRLTVT.

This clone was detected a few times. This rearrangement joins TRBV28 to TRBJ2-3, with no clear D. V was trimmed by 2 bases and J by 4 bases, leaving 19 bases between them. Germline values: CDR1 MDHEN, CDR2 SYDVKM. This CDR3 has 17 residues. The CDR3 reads CASSLEPQDSPADTQYF. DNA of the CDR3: TGTGCCAGCAGTTTAGAACCACAAGATAGCCCCGCAGATACGCAGTATTTT. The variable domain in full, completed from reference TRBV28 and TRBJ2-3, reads DVKVTQSSRYLVKRTGEKVFLECVQDMDHENMFWYRQDPGLGLRLIYFSYDVKMKEKGDIPEGYSVSREKKERFSLILESASTNQTSMYLCASSLEPQDSPADTQYFGPGTRLTVL.

Here the CDR3 DNA reads TGCGCCAGCAGCCCAACGACAGGGGCCGGCTATGGCTACACCTTC. Translating gives CASSPTTGAGYGYTF. The chain carries TRBV5-1 and TRBJ1-2; the match to TRBD1 covers 8 bases. The CDR3 covers 15 residues. The J segment lost 4 bases and the V segment lost 4 bases, leaving 9 bases of the junction unmatched. Per the germline V gene, CDR1 is SGHRS and CDR2 is YFSETQ.

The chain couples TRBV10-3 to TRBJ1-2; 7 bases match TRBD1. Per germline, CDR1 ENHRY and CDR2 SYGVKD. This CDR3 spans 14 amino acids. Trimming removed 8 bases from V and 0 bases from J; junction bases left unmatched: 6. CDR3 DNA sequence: TGTGCCATCGGAAGACAGGGAGCTAACTATGGCTACACCTTC. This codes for CAIGRQGANYGYTF.